This T cell receptor beta chain is drawn from a study of T cells in pancreatic ductal adenocarcinoma. Comment on this clone: Its antigen is unknown.

Some clones are missing from TCRdb's copy, which holds only in-frame ones; the method was immunoSEQ multiplex PCR. The sample shows about 98,000 clones, about 96% of them seen only once. Surgery without prior neoadjuvant therapy was the treatment of the selected pancreatic ductal adenocarcinoma patients. Overall study results and limits: Blood clonality (roughly 0.07) did not differ significantly from tumor (around 0.12). Blood had more productive templates and 8 to 9.5-fold more unique clonotypes than tumor. Tumors hold more CD45RO+ effector T cells, which may bias toward lower diversity.

Germline CDR1 MGHDK, CDR2 SYGVNS. The V and J ends lost 3 bases and 3 bases respectively, with 10 bases between them. This CDR3 is 14 amino acids long. This TCR was recovered from a human donor with pancreatic ductal adenocarcinoma. What was sequenced was PBMCs. This sequence joins TRBV25-1 and TRBJ2-3; D remains unclear. In DNA form, the CDR3 reads TGTGCCAGCAGTGAGGGCCAGGCTACAGATACGCAGTATTTT. It yields the protein CASSEGQATDTQYF.